This record covers a single T cell receptor (beta chain). The identical CDR3 is also encoded by other nucleotide sequences in the sample. The table came from immunoSEQ multiplex PCR; TCRdb's copy has only in-frame clones and leaves some out. This sample has some 100,000 clones, with 89% found just once. This sample is drawn from a study of OX40 agonist ivuxolimab in advanced cancers. This specimen consisted of CD4+ or CD8+ T cells sorted from blood, obtained in a trial of the OX40 agonist ivuxolimab. This clonotype was obtained from an adult with an advanced solid tumor such as melanoma, head and neck, liver or kidney cancer.

This CDR3 is CASSLAGAAGNTIYF. Written as DNA, the CDR3 is TGCGCCAGCAGCTTGGCGGGGGCTGCTGGAAACACCATATATTTT. The gene calls are TRBV5-1 and TRBJ1-3; the D gene is possibly TRBD1 (6 bases). CDR1 and CDR2 from the germline V gene are SGHRS and YFSETQ. V gave up 0 bases and J gave up 2 bases, with 9 bases separating them. CDR3 length equals 15 residues.